Below, one T cell receptor (beta chain) is given with its context. The data stem from a study of CD8+ T cells in alopecia areata. CDR1 is MNHEY, CDR2 SMNVEV, per germline (reference sequence). The V segment lost 3 bases and the J segment 5 bases; nucleotides outside the gene matches: 10. The CDR3 is 15 residues long. Extracted RNA was reverse transcribed, and the resulting cDNA served as sequencing template. The method was immunoSEQ multiplex PCR; TCRdb's version includes in-frame clones alone and lacks a portion of them. The sample consists of around 61,000 clones, more than 40% of them appearing once. Sorting from PBMCs produced CD4+ and CD8+ T cells.

This chain joins TRBV27 and TRBJ2-7, with 7 bases fitting TRBD2. This material consisted of CD8+ T cells sorted from blood, taken at week 0. This sequence was found in a human donor with alopecia areata. This chain's CDR3 is CASSLRGSILDEQYF. The CDR3 coding sequence is TGTGCCAGCAGTTTGCGGGGGAGTATTTTAGACGAGCAGTACTTC.